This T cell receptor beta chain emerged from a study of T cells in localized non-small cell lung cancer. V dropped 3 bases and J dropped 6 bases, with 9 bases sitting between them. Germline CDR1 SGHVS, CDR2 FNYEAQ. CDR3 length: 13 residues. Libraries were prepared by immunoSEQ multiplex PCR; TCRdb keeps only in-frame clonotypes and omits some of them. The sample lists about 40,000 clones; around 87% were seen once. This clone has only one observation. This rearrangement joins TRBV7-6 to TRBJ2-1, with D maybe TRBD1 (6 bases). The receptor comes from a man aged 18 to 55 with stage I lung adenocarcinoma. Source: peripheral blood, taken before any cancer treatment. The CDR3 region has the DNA TGTGCCAGCAGCTTTGCCAGGGGCAATGAGCAGTTCTTC. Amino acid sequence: CASSFARGNEQFF. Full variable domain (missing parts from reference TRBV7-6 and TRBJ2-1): GAGVSQSPRYKVTKRGQDVALRCDPISGHVSLYWYRQALGQGPEFLTYFNYEAQQDKSGLPNDRFSAERPEGSISTLTIQRTEQRDSAMYRCASSFARGNEQFFGPGTRLTVL.